The present T cell receptor (beta chain) was sequenced within a study of CD8 T cells in ankylosing spondylitis. Findings and limits, study-wide: Eight highly homologous variants formed a TCR beta motif that appeared characteristic of ankylosing spondylitis blood.

MiXCR, applied by TCRdb to the 5' RACE reads, yields one record per CDR3 protein. Altogether approximately 540,000 distinct CDR3 sequences are present, 10% to 15% being singletons, with the ten largest covering about 6.8%. Trimming left V 6 bases short and J 2 bases short, with 14 bases between. The CDR3 has 14 amino acids. Germline CDR1 MDHEN, CDR2 SYDVKM. This clonotype was seen a handful of times. Its antigen is not identified. The sequenced sample was blood, either unsorted or a sorted T cell fraction (not recorded which). The chain joins TRBV28 to TRBJ2-7, with D possibly being TRBD2 (7 bases). The receptor was isolated from a male donor with ankylosing spondylitis. The CDR3 spells CASRGEGGTYEQYV. The CDR3 region has the DNA TGTGCCAGCAGGGGGGAGGGGGGAACCTACGAGCAGTACGTC.